Only one count was recorded for the clone carrying this T cell receptor (beta chain). This sample was included in a study of blood T cell repertoires in COVID-19. The cohort comprised adults aged roughly 18 to 95 years residing in under 25 US areas. In assigning cohorts, the study relied on participant-reported clinical history. Recovery among Cohort 3 donors was established by two negative PCRs, clearance, or symptom resolution. V was cut by 8 bases and J by 6 bases, with 22 bases left in between. Germline V gene data show CDR1 as MNHEY and CDR2 as SVGAGI. The CDR3 is 15 residues long. Clones were read by immunoSEQ multiplex PCR, and TCRdb kept only the in-frame ones, dropping some. The data contain hundreds of thousands of clones, roughly 87% of them singletons.

This TCR came from a woman aged 25 to 39 who had recovered from COVID-19. This chain uses TRBV6-5 with TRBJ1-1, with D possibly being TRBD1 (5 bases). The specimen was PBMCs or T cells enriched from blood (not recorded which). The CDR3 reads CASPDRAGLLPEAFF. CDR3 DNA sequence: TGTGCCAGCCCAGACAGAGCCGGCCTCCTCCCTGAAGCTTTCTTT.